These 32 T cell receptor beta chains share one sample of origin, sequenced in a study of cytomegalovirus exposure and HLA in healthy donors. The study ran its PCR with 60 Vbeta and 13 Jbeta primers. The method was immunoSEQ multiplex PCR; TCRdb's version includes in-frame clones alone and lacks a portion of them. The sample totals about 160,000 clones. Sequencing was performed on PBMCs. Receptors originate from a woman aged 55-69 years in good health and CMV-seronegative.

The chain couples TRBV15 to TRBJ1-1; D unclear. The CDR3 covers 13 residues. Deletions cut 5 bases from V and 6 bases from J, with 13 bases between. The germline CDR1 and CDR2 sequences are LNHNV and YYDKDF (reference sequence). CDR3 DNA: TGTGCCACCAGCCGCTCAGGCCGATCTGAAGCTTTCTTT. Translation gives CATSRSGRSEAFF.

As regards this clone: The sample contains more than one DNA sequence encoding this CDR3. The chain recombines TRBV7-3 with TRBJ2-5; weak D call: TRBD2 (6 bases). The germline gives CDR1 SGHTA, CDR2 FQGTGA. The CDR3 has 13 residues. V was cut by 6 bases and J by 9 bases, with 17 bases left in between. CDR3 sequence (DNA): TGTGCCAGCAGTCCAAGCGGGCTTTCGGCCCAGTACTTC. Protein product: CASSPSGLSAQYF. The whole variable domain, filled in from reference TRBV7-3 and TRBJ2-5, reads GAGVSQTPSNKVTEKGKYVELRCDPISGHTALYWYRQSLGQGPEFLIYFQGTGAADDSGLPNDRFFAVRPEGSVSTLKIQRTERGDSAVYLCASSPSGLSAQYFGPGTRLLVL.

The rearrangement joins TRBV5-1 to TRBJ2-7; D perhaps matches TRBD2 (6 bases). Trimming pared 0 bases from V and 2 bases from J, leaving 21 bases between. Germline lookup yields CDR1 SGHRS and CDR2 YFSETQ. The CDR3 is 18 residues long. CDR3 in DNA: TGCGCCAGCAGCTTGGCCCCCCCGGGCCCCGGGAGAGCCTACGAGCAGTACTTC. Its translation is CASSLAPPGPGRAYEQYF.

The chain links TRBV15 to TRBJ2-7; maybe TRBD1 (5 bases). Germline CDR1 and CDR2: LNHNV and YYDKDF (reference sequence). The CDR3 contains 13 residues. Trimming pared 1 base from V and 7 bases from J, leaving 11 bases between. The CDR3 reads CATSRALQGEQYF. In DNA form, the CDR3 reads TGTGCCACCAGCAGAGCCCTTCAGGGAGAGCAGTACTTC.

The chain joins TRBV9 to TRBJ2-1, with D maybe TRBD1 (5 bases). The CDR3 runs to 13 residues. The V gene's germline CDR1 is SGDLS and CDR2 YYNGEE. Trimming took off 4 bases at V and 8 bases at J, with 13 bases between the two ends. The CDR3 reads CASSFGSRDEQFF. The CDR3 region has the DNA TGTGCCAGCAGCTTTGGGTCCAGGGATGAGCAGTTCTTC.

The rearrangement links TRBV5-1 to TRBJ1-2, with TRBD1 matching over 9 bases. With V trimmed by 4 bases and J by 4 bases, 8 bases remained unmatched. Germline V gene sequence: CDR1 SGHRS, CDR2 YFSETQ. The CDR3 extends over 15 amino acids. The CDR3 coding sequence is TGCGCCAGCAGCCTCGGGACAGGGATACTCTATGGCTACACCTTC. Protein sequence: CASSLGTGILYGYTF.

The chain uses TRBV11-3 and TRBJ2-1; TRBD2 matches at 8 bases. This CDR3 is built from 15 residues. Losses at the gene ends were 4 bases for V and 4 bases for J; bases not matched to a gene: 6. CDR1 and CDR2 from the germline V gene are SGHNT and YENEEA. The CDR3 loop is CASSSGSGKYNEQFF. In DNA form, the CDR3 reads TGTGCCAGCAGCTCCGGTAGCGGGAAATACAATGAGCAGTTCTTC.

The J gene is TRBJ2-7, the V gene TRBV4-1; 13 nucleotides match TRBD2. V trimming: 1 base; J trimming: 4 bases; junction bases outside the gene matches: 4. In germline, CDR1 is MGHRA, CDR2 YSYEKL. This CDR3 is 16 amino acids long. The CDR3 nucleotides are TGCGCCAGCAGCCAAGTACTAGCGGGGGGGCGGTACGAGCAGTACTTC. This encodes CASSQVLAGGRYEQYF.

The genes are TRBV9 and TRBJ2-7, with 11 bases fitting TRBD2. Germline CDR1 SGDLS, CDR2 YYNGEE. The CDR3 covers 17 residues. J lost 6 bases, V lost 1 base, and 12 bases had no gene match. The CDR3 loop is CASSVTPLSGRAAEQYF. For the CDR3, the DNA is TGTGCCAGCAGCGTAACCCCCCTTAGCGGGAGGGCCGCCGAGCAGTACTTC.

The genes are TRBV7-2 and TRBJ2-7; the D gene is possibly TRBD2 (6 bases). Germline lookup yields CDR1 SGHTA and CDR2 FQGNSA. CDR3 length: 15 amino acids. Trimming took off 3 bases at V and 2 bases at J, with 14 bases between the two ends. CDR3 residues: CASSLGLGGAYEQYF. The CDR3 DNA is TGTGCCAGCAGCTTGGGTCTCGGAGGGGCCTACGAGCAGTACTTC.

The rearrangement uses TRBV5-1 and TRBJ2-1; 7 nucleotides align to TRBD2. Germline trimming cut 0 bases from V and 9 bases from J; bases unmatched to any gene: 9. Germline V gives CDR1 SGHRS, CDR2 YFSETQ. This CDR3 has 15 amino acids. The CDR3 DNA reads TGCGCCAGCAGCTTGGCGAGCGGGGAAGTGGGTGAGCAGTTCTTC. Translating it yields CASSLASGEVGEQFF.

The chain employs TRBV5-1 and TRBJ1-1, with D perhaps matching TRBD1 (5 bases). This CDR3 contains 16 residues. Trimming removed 5 bases from V and 0 bases from J, with 17 bases in between. Germline loops: CDR1 SGHRS, CDR2 YFSETQ. The CDR3 bases are TGCGCCAGCAGAGTACGGGCAGGGATTGTGAACACTGAAGCTTTCTTT. Its protein product is CASRVRAGIVNTEAFF.

The gene calls are TRBV5-6 and TRBJ2-5; 7 bases align to TRBD1. The closer fit of TRBJ2-7 to the DNA end suggests the J call may be wrong. The CDR3 is made up of 15 amino acids. Germline V gives CDR1 SGHDT, CDR2 YYEEEE. The CDR3 loop is CASSPVGTASYEQYF. In DNA form, the CDR3 reads TGTGCCAGCAGCCCTGTCGGGACAGCTAGCTACGAGCAGTACTTC.

V and J are TRBV9 and TRBJ1-5; D gene uncertain. Between the trimmed V and J ends, which lost 3 bases and 2 bases, there was a span of 6 bases. Germline V gives CDR1 SGDLS, CDR2 YYNGEE. The CDR3 spans 13 residues. DNA of the CDR3: TGTGCCAGCAGCGACAACGGCAATCAGCCCCAGCATTTT. Translated, it gives CASSDNGNQPQHF.

This chain uses TRBV19 with TRBJ2-7; possible D gene TRBD2, 5 bases. The CDR3 covers 15 residues. The V gene's germline CDR1 is LNHDA and CDR2 SQIVND (reference sequence). V dropped 2 bases and J dropped 0 bases, with 11 bases sitting between them. As DNA, the CDR3 is TGTGCCAGTAGTATAAGCTGGACTGCCTCCTACGAGCAGTACTTC. This translates into CASSISWTASYEQYF.

This chain joins TRBV5-5 and TRBJ1-5; D unresolved. V lost 0 bases and J 5 bases, leaving 12 bases between the germline ends. CDR1 and CDR2 (germline): SGHKS, YYEKEE (reference sequence). This CDR3 is built from 15 residues. The chain's CDR3 is CASSLDPSGDQPQHF. In nucleotides, the CDR3 is TGTGCCAGCAGCTTGGACCCCAGCGGGGATCAGCCCCAGCATTTT.

The chain has TRBV4-3 and TRBJ1-2, with D maybe TRBD1 (6 bases). V was shortened by 3 bases and J by 7 bases, with 12 bases between the two germline ends. This CDR3 comprises 13 residues. Looked up from germline, CDR1 is LGHNA and CDR2 is YSLEER. CDR3 DNA sequence: TGCGCCAGCAGCCACCAGGGGATATTTGGCTACACCTTC. Its translation: CASSHQGIFGYTF.

This chain joins TRBV7-2 and TRBJ2-5; D might be TRBD1 (5 bases). The CDR3 is 14 amino acids. Trimming stripped 3 bases from V and 2 bases from J, with 10 bases between. Germline values: CDR1 SGHTA, CDR2 FQGNSA. The CDR3 protein is CASSFRTPQETQYF. Written as DNA, the CDR3 is TGTGCCAGCAGCTTTCGGACACCACAAGAGACCCAGTACTTC.

The rearrangement joins TRBV2 to TRBJ2-6; D may be TRBD2 (6 bases). The CDR3 runs 16 residues. V lost 7 bases and J lost 0, with 13 bases in between. CDR1 and CDR2 from the germline V gene are SNHLY and FYNNEI. CDR3 region: CASIPEGFSGANVLTF. The CDR3 DNA sequence: TGTGCCAGCATTCCGGAGGGCTTCTCTGGGGCCAACGTCCTGACTTTC.

V usage is TRBV7-2 and J usage is TRBJ2-7, with 7 bases aligning to TRBD1. This CDR3 contains 12 residues. Germline V CDR1 and CDR2: SGHTA, FQGNSA. With 6 bases clipped from V and 3 bases from J, the junction kept 2 bases outside the gene matches. Written as DNA, the CDR3 is TGTGCCAGCAGTTGGGACAGCTACGAGCAGTACTTC. This gives the protein CASSWDSYEQYF.

The J gene is TRBJ1-3, the V gene TRBV7-6; D is perhaps TRBD1 (5 bases). Trimming took off 5 bases at V and 6 bases at J, with 20 bases between the two ends. The CDR3 is 16 amino acids. Germline V lookup: CDR1 SGHVS, CDR2 FNYEAQ. CDR3 DNA sequence: TGTGCCAGCAGCCCCCTCGCGGGGCGCGGTGAAAACACCATATATTTT. Residues: CASSPLAGRGENTIYF.

The J gene is TRBJ2-7, the V gene TRBV15, with 7 bases fitting TRBD1. Looked up from germline, CDR1 is LNHNV and CDR2 is YYDKDF (reference sequence). V lost 0 bases and J lost 2; bases outside the gene matches: 7. The CDR3 consists of 16 residues. The CDR3 region has the DNA TGTGCCACCAGCAGAGATGGACCAGGGGGTCCCTACGAGCAGTACTTC. Its protein is CATSRDGPGGPYEQYF. Full variable domain (rest looked up from reference TRBV15 and TRBJ2-7): DAMVIQNPRYQVTQFGKPVTLSCSQTLNHNVMYWYQQKSSQAPKLLFHYYDKDFNNEADTPDNFQSRRPNTSFCFLDIRSPGLGDTAMYLCATSRDGPGGPYEQYFGPGTRLTVT.

The gene calls are TRBV4-1 and TRBJ1-3; no clear D. V was trimmed by 1 base and J by 0 bases, leaving 13 bases between them. This CDR3 comprises 17 residues. Germline values: CDR1 MGHRA, CDR2 YSYEKL. The CDR3 bases are TGCGCCAGCAGCCAAGGGCGGAGGTACTTCTCTGGAAACACCATATATTTT. Amino acid sequence: CASSQGRRYFSGNTIYF.

The genes are TRBV30 and TRBJ1-5; D ambiguous. The ends were cut back, 2 bases at V and 7 bases at J, with 15 bases in the middle. Germline CDR1 GTSNPN, CDR2 SVGIG (reference sequence). The CDR3 is 14 amino acids. CDR3 sequence: CAWSRTPGGQPQHF. The CDR3 region has the DNA TGTGCCTGGAGTCGAACACCGGGAGGCCAGCCCCAGCATTTT. Looking up the rest from reference TRBV30 and TRBJ1-5 gives the full variable domain: SQTIHQWPATLVQPVGSPLSLECTVEGTSNPNLYWYRQAAGRGLQLLFYSVGIGQISSEVPQNLSASRPQDRQFILSSKKLLLSDSGFYLCAWSRTPGGQPQHFGDGTRLSIL.

This chain uses TRBV6-5 with TRBJ2-2; D possibly corresponds to TRBD1 (5 bases). The germline V gene encodes CDR1 MNHEY and CDR2 SVGAGI. V dropped 4 bases and J dropped 1 base, with 10 bases sitting between them. The CDR3 spans 15 residues. CDR3 sequence reads: CASSSADRNTGELFF. In DNA, the CDR3 is TGTGCCAGCAGTTCCGCCGACAGGAACACCGGGGAGCTGTTTTTT.

This chain uses TRBV2 with TRBJ2-3; a possible D gene is TRBD1 (5 bases). The CDR3 has 15 residues. Germline CDR1 and CDR2: SNHLY and FYNNEI. The ends were cut back, 5 bases at V and 7 bases at J, with 19 bases in the middle. CDR3 sequence (DNA): TGTGCCAGCAGTCCAGGGCTACCGAAACCAAATACGCAGTATTTT. Translation: CASSPGLPKPNTQYF.

The chain uses TRBV7-8 and TRBJ1-2; no clear D. V lost 2 bases, J lost 4 bases, and 17 bases lay in between. The germline CDR1 and CDR2 sequences are SGHVS and FQNEAQ. The CDR3 runs to 16 residues. The CDR3 nucleotides are TGTGCCAGCAGCTTATTAACGGCCTCGACTGTCTATGGCTACACCTTC. Amino acid sequence: CASSLLTASTVYGYTF.

The chain has TRBV11-2 and TRBJ2-1; 11 nucleotides line up with TRBD2. The CDR3 contains 18 residues. The germline V gene encodes CDR1 SGHAT and CDR2 FQNNGV. Trimming took 1 base from V and 3 from J; bases not matched to a gene: 8. The CDR3 loop is CASSLGPRLAGLYNEQFF. The CDR3 nucleotides read TGTGCCAGCAGCTTAGGCCCACGACTAGCGGGACTCTACAATGAGCAGTTCTTC.

The V call is TRBV7-3, the J call TRBJ1-1; D uncertain. Germline values: CDR1 SGHTA, CDR2 FQGTGA. The ends were cut back, 3 bases at V and 2 bases at J, with 7 bases in the middle. The CDR3 is 13 residues long. The DNA for the CDR3 is TGTGCCAGCAGCTTTACTGCCAACACTGAAGCTTTCTTT. Amino acids: CASSFTANTEAFF.

The rearrangement uses TRBV7-6 and TRBJ2-1; no clear D. V lost 4 bases to trimming and J lost 7 bases, with 8 bases between them. The germline CDR1 and CDR2 sequences are SGHVS and FNYEAQ. The CDR3 is 12 amino acids. In DNA form, the CDR3 reads TGTGCCAGCAGCTCCAGGTGGAATGAGCAGTTCTTC. Translation gives CASSSRWNEQFF. Looking up the rest from reference TRBV7-6 and TRBJ2-1 gives the full variable domain: GAGVSQSPRYKVTKRGQDVALRCDPISGHVSLYWYRQALGQGPEFLTYFNYEAQQDKSGLPNDRFSAERPEGSISTLTIQRTEQRDSAMYRCASSSRWNEQFFGPGTRLTVL.

Written as DNA, the CDR3 is TGTGCCAGCAGCCCGCGGACAGGGAGCAGGAACACTGAAGCTTTCTTT. Its protein is CASSPRTGSRNTEAFF. The rearrangement links TRBV7-3 to TRBJ1-1, with 8 positions matching TRBD1. The CDR3 spans 16 residues. V lost 5 bases and J lost 1; bases outside the gene matches: 9. Germline V gene lookup returns CDR1 SGHTA and CDR2 FQGTGA.

The chain uses TRBV23-1 and TRBJ1-1; D is undetermined. TRBV23-1 is treated as an ORF (open reading frame) with a function not yet certain. The CDR3 totals 13 residues. In nucleotides, the CDR3 is TGCGCTAGGCAGGTCTTCCTGAACACTGAAGCTTTCTTT. Translation: CARQVFLNTEAFF.